The 18 T cell receptor beta chains given below trace back to one sample, sequenced in a study of T-cell memory formation after mild COVID-19. TCRdb recomputed calls from the 5' RACE reads with MiXCR, one row per CDR3 protein. This sample carries over 300,000 distinct CDR3 sequences, more than 20% of them seen once, and the ten largest clones take roughly a fifth. Sequencing was carried out using PBMCs or a T cell subset sorted from them (not recorded which). These receptors were collected from a young man who had mild COVID-19 (a few samples of this study predate the infection). Cell type and time point are not known.

This clonotype showed up just a few times. The chain uses TRBV5-1 and TRBJ2-3; TRBD1 might be the D (5 bases). The CDR3 spans 15 residues. Trimming left V 5 bases short and J 3 bases short, with 16 bases between. CDR1 and CDR2 (germline): SGHRS, YFSETQ. CDR3 sequence (DNA): TGCGCCAGCAGTTTGTCAGGGATAAGAACAGATACGCAGTATTTT. This translates into CASSLSGIRTDTQYF.

This clonotype was counted between two and nine times. The chain recombines TRBV12-3 or TRBV12-4 with TRBJ1-3; 11 nucleotides agree with TRBD1. Unmatched junction bases numbered 4, after V lost 2 bases and J lost 1 base. CDR3 length: 17 residues. CDR3 in amino acids: CASSLRTGGASGNTIYF. The CDR3, as DNA: TGTGCCAGCAGTTTAAGGACAGGGGGCGCGTCTGGAAACACCATATATTTT.

This clonotype was seen ten or more times. The J gene is TRBJ2-3, the V gene TRBV7-8; 11 nucleotides align to TRBD2. This CDR3 spans 18 amino acids. V shed 0 bases and J 3 bases; nucleotides not matched to a gene: 8. Germline V gene data show CDR1 as SGHVS and CDR2 as FQNEAQ. CDR3 nucleotides: TGTGCCAGCAGCTTAGCTAGCGGGGGGGGGTTAGGGACAGATACGCAGTATTTT. It encodes CASSLASGGGLGTDTQYF.

The chain carries TRBV12-3 or TRBV12-4 and TRBJ1-2; 8 bases map to TRBD1. The CDR3 runs 12 residues. The ends lost 8 bases at V and 8 bases at J; junction bases unmatched: 7. The CDR3 region is CASADRGKGYTF. The CDR3 region has the DNA TGTGCCAGCGCCGACAGGGGAAAGGGCTACACCTTC.

This rearrangement joins TRBV11-2 to TRBJ1-5, with 9 bases fitting TRBD1. The germline V gene encodes CDR1 SGHAT and CDR2 FQNNGV. The trim removed 1 base at V and 9 bases at J, leaving 13 bases unmatched. CDR3 size: 17 residues. Here the CDR3 DNA reads TGTGCCAGCAGCTTAGGTCCCCCGGGACAGGGATTTTGGCCCCAGCATTTT. Residues: CASSLGPPGQGFWPQHF.

This clonotype occurred a few times. V gene TRBV9 combines with J gene TRBJ2-1; D might be TRBD2 (6 bases). Trimming shortened V by 2 bases and J by 0 bases, and 6 bases separated the two germline ends. Germline assignment: CDR1 SGDLS and CDR2 YYNGEE. The CDR3 contains 14 residues. The CDR3 DNA sequence: TGTGCCAGCAGCGTGACTAGCTCCTACAATGAGCAGTTCTTC. Translation gives CASSVTSSYNEQFF.

At least ten counts were recorded for this clonotype. This chain links TRBV5-6 with TRBJ2-7; perhaps D is TRBD1 or TRBD2 (5 bases each). CDR3 length equals 13 residues. V lost 5 bases, J lost 10 bases, and 19 bases lay in between. Per germline, CDR1 SGHDT and CDR2 YYEEEE. The DNA for the CDR3 is TGTGCCAGCAGTATCGGGACCCAGGACGGACAGTACGTC. It codes for CASSIGTQDGQYV.

This clonotype was seen many times. The rearrangement links TRBV29-1 to TRBJ1-1; D gene uncertain. V was pared by 5 bases and J by 8 bases, with 15 bases between. Germline assignment: CDR1 SQVTM and CDR2 ANQGSEA. CDR3 size: 12 residues. CDR3 bases: TGCAGCGTTTGTTCCCAAACCCCCGAAGCTTTCTTT. It codes for CSVCSQTPEAFF.

The chain links TRBV5-1 to TRBJ2-2, with 8 nucleotides matching TRBD1. CDR1 is SGHRS and CDR2 is YFSETQ in the germline V gene. The CDR3 runs 14 residues. The V segment lost 9 bases and the J segment 4 bases; nucleotides outside the gene matches: 8. As DNA, the CDR3 is TGCGCCACCGCGACAGGGGCGGGCACCGGGGAGCTGTTTTTT. Protein: CATATGAGTGELFF.

The V call is TRBV4-3, the J call TRBJ2-5, with a weak D call TRBD2 (6 bases). The CDR3 is 15 amino acids. Trimming took 0 bases from V and 5 from J, leaving 13 bases between them. CDR1 is LGHNA and CDR2 is YSLEER in the germline V gene. Here the CDR3 DNA reads TGCGCCAGCAGCCAAGAGTTGGGGAGGTTGGAGACCCAGTACTTC. Residues: CASSQELGRLETQYF.

The V gene is TRBV5-1, the J gene TRBJ2-7, with D uncertain. Germline V lookup: CDR1 SGHRS, CDR2 YFSETQ. Trimming took 1 base from V and 2 from J, leaving 7 bases between them. This CDR3 is built from 13 residues. The CDR3 coding sequence is TGCGCCAGCAGCTTGAACCCTGCCTACGAGCAGTACTTC. Translation: CASSLNPAYEQYF. Full variable domain (remainder filled in from reference TRBV5-1 and TRBJ2-7): KAGVTQTPRYLIKTRGQQVTLSCSPISGHRSVSWYQQTPGQGLQFLFEYFSETQRNKGNFPGRFSGRQFSNSRSEMNVSTLELGDSALYLCASSLNPAYEQYFGPGTRLTVT.

V gene TRBV24-1 combines with J gene TRBJ2-5; D perhaps matches TRBD2 (5 bases). V lost 4 bases and J 4 bases, leaving 15 bases between the germline ends. The CDR3 spans 15 residues. Per the germline V gene, CDR1 is KGHDR and CDR2 is SFDVKD. The CDR3 protein is CATSDSGSEGETQYF. CDR3 nucleotides: TGTGCCACCAGTGACTCGGGGTCTGAGGGAGAGACCCAGTACTTC.

The chain uses TRBV3-1 and TRBJ2-2; perhaps D is TRBD1 or TRBD2 (5 bases each). CDR3 size: 15 residues. In germline, CDR1 is LGHDT, CDR2 YNNKEL (reference sequence). V was clipped by 2 bases and J by 5 bases, with 12 bases between them. The CDR3 spells CASSQLRDVTGELFF. The CDR3, as DNA: TGTGCCAGCAGCCAATTACGGGACGTAACCGGGGAGCTGTTTTTT. The full variable domain, rest sourced from reference TRBV3-1 and TRBJ2-2, is DTAVSQTPKYLVTQMGNDKSIKCEQNLGHDTMYWYKQDSKKFLKIMFSYNNKELIINETVPNRFSPKSPDKAHLNLHINSLELGDSAVYFCASSQLRDVTGELFFGEGSRLTVL.

The genes are TRBV11-2 and TRBJ1-3; D remains unclear. The CDR3 loop spans 13 amino acids. The germline CDR1 and CDR2 sequences are SGHAT and FQNNGV. The V and J ends lost 5 bases and 3 bases respectively, with 8 bases between them. CDR3 residues: CASSLVGGNTIYF. CDR3 in DNA: TGTGCCAGCAGCCTGGTGGGTGGAAACACCATATATTTT.

This clonotype appeared a few times. The rearrangement links TRBV6-5 to TRBJ1-4, with D possibly matching TRBD1 (5 bases). From germline, CDR1 is MNHEY and CDR2 SVGAGI. This CDR3 has 13 residues. Between the trimmed V and J ends, which lost 6 bases and 8 bases, there was a span of 13 bases. CDR3 protein: CASSQGFKEKLFF. For the CDR3, the DNA is TGTGCCAGCAGCCAGGGTTTTAAGGAAAAACTGTTTTTT.

This clonotype showed up just a few times. V is TRBV11-3 and J is TRBJ2-1, with TRBD2 matching 13 bases. This CDR3 region has 16 residues. CDR1 is SGHNT, CDR2 YENEEA, per germline. V gave up 5 bases and J gave up 8 bases; unmatched junction bases: 9. This CDR3 reads CASSPMTSGGQDEQFF. The CDR3 region has the DNA TGTGCCAGCAGCCCAATGACTAGCGGGGGGCAGGATGAGCAGTTCTTC.

The gene calls are TRBV7-9 and TRBJ2-5, with 7 bases matching TRBD2. Germline CDR1 reads SEHNR; CDR2 reads FQNEAQ (reference sequence). V shed 4 bases, J shed 4 bases, and the junction held 6 bases outside the gene matches. The CDR3 loop spans 14 amino acids. CDR3 region: CASSSRAGIETQYF. CDR3 sequence (DNA): TGTGCCAGCAGCTCGCGAGCGGGGATAGAGACCCAGTACTTC.

In its sample, this clonotype was seen once. The CDR3 reads CASSFRSSEAFF. DNA of the CDR3: TGTGCCAGCAGCTTTCGGTCCTCTGAAGCTTTCTTT. This chain connects TRBV7-9 to TRBJ1-1, with D unresolved. V was shortened by 3 bases and J by 6 bases, with 8 bases between the two germline ends. The CDR3 runs 12 residues. CDR1 is SEHNR and CDR2 is FQNEAQ in the germline V gene (reference sequence).